This passage covers 22 T cell receptor beta chains from one sample sequenced in a study of CD8 T cells in ankylosing spondylitis (dated by TCRdb to about 2017). Libraries were built with 5' RACE. TCRdb records Illumina HiSeq 2500 as the sequencer. TCRdb cleaned the public reads at Q25 with fastp, built clones with MiXCR and kept in-frame beta chains. Rows are unified per CDR3 protein, each entry keeping the most common DNA and genes. This sample gives under 300,000 distinct CDR3 sequences in total; 15% to 20% of them show up just once. Over 25% of the sample comes from the top ten. The sample consisted of blood, either unsorted or a sorted T cell fraction (not recorded which). These receptors originate from a male donor with ankylosing spondylitis or in good health (not recorded which).

At least ten counts were recorded for this clonotype. The V call is TRBV4-1, the J call TRBJ1-6, with D possibly matching TRBD1 (6 bases). V gave up 1 base and J gave up 9 bases, with 10 bases separating them. The CDR3 has 14 residues. Germline CDR1 and CDR2: MGHRA and YSYEKL. CDR3 DNA sequence: TGCGCCAGCAGCCAAGCAGGGGTCCGTTCACCCCTCCACTTT. Encoded protein: CASSQAGVRSPLHF.

This clonotype was seen at least ten times. The chain joins TRBV29-1 to TRBJ2-7; unclear D gene. Germline assignment: CDR1 SQVTM and CDR2 ANQGSEA. Trimming pared 4 bases from V and 3 bases from J, leaving 16 bases between. CDR3 length: 14 residues. The CDR3: CSVASQSLSYEQYF. In nucleotides, the CDR3 is TGCAGCGTTGCGTCGCAGAGCCTCAGCTACGAGCAGTACTTC.

The count of this clonotype is one. The chain joins TRBV7-9 to TRBJ1-1, with D tentatively TRBD1 (6 bases). The V end lost 4 bases, the J end lost 4 bases, and 10 bases lay between the germline ends. From germline, CDR1 is SEHNR and CDR2 FQNEAQ (reference sequence). The CDR3 has 13 amino acids. The CDR3 is CASSSGTSTEAFF. As DNA, the CDR3 is TGTGCCAGCAGCTCCGGGACATCCACTGAAGCTTTCTTT.

This clonotype was counted only a few times. The chain employs TRBV5-1 and TRBJ2-3; 7 bases fit TRBD2. Germline-derived CDR1 and CDR2 are SGHRS and YFSETQ. V shed 3 bases and J 4 bases; nucleotides not matched to a gene: 8. The CDR3 runs 15 residues. The CDR3: CASSSLAVESDTQYF. Written as DNA, the CDR3 is TGCGCCAGCAGCTCCCTAGCGGTAGAGTCAGATACGCAGTATTTT.

This clonotype has only a few counts. The chain recombines TRBV3-1 with TRBJ2-7; TRBD2 agrees at 11 bases. There are 16 residues in the CDR3. Germline CDR1 LGHDT, CDR2 YNNKEL (reference sequence). V trimming: 3 bases; J trimming: 6 bases; junction bases outside the gene matches: 10. CDR3 amino acids: CASSHPPLAGVVEQYF. The CDR3 DNA reads as TGTGCCAGCAGCCATCCCCCACTAGCGGGAGTGGTCGAGCAGTACTTC.

This clonotype was counted a few times. The CDR3 loop reads CASSPGLAAYEQYF. CDR3 DNA: TGCGCCAGCAGCCCTGGACTAGCCGCCTACGAGCAGTACTTC. The chain combines TRBV4-1 with TRBJ2-7, with 8 bases aligning to TRBD2. The germline CDR1 and CDR2 sequences are MGHRA and YSYEKL. Trimming removed 4 bases from V and 2 bases from J; junction bases left unmatched: 4. This CDR3 has 14 amino acids.

The J gene is TRBJ2-2, the V gene TRBV3-1, with D possibly matching TRBD1 (6 bases). Germline CDR1 is LGHDT and CDR2 is YNNKEL (reference sequence). Trimming pared 0 bases from V and 3 bases from J, leaving 14 bases between. This CDR3 region has 17 residues. The CDR3 is CASSQETGRVHTGELFF. The CDR3 DNA sequence: TGTGCCAGCAGCCAAGAAACAGGGAGAGTTCACACCGGGGAGCTGTTTTTT.

In regard to this clonotype: Possible read error: a much larger clone is one base away. CDR3: CASSLGRVTKAFF. The CDR3 bases are TGTGCCAGCAGCTTAGGGAGAGTCACTAAAGCTTTCTTT. This chain uses TRBV27 with TRBJ1-1; no clear D gene. This CDR3 comprises 13 residues. Germline CDR1 reads MNHEY; CDR2 reads SMNVEV (reference sequence).

This clonotype was counted only a few times. The rearrangement uses TRBV7-2 and TRBJ2-1; 7 nucleotides align to TRBD2. Germline CDR1 reads SGHTA; CDR2 reads FQGNSA. CDR3 length equals 14 residues. Trimming cost V 2 bases and J 9 bases; bases outside gene matches: 7. CDR3 DNA sequence: TGTGCCAGCAGCTTAATAGGACTAGATATTGAGCAGTTCTTC. This encodes CASSLIGLDIEQFF.

The V call is TRBV5-1, the J call TRBJ2-7; D is possibly TRBD1 or TRBD2 (5 bases each). This CDR3 is 14 amino acids long. Trimming took 0 bases from V and 6 from J, leaving 13 bases between them. CDR1 and CDR2 (germline): SGHRS, YFSETQ. CDR3 sequence (DNA): TGCGCCAGCAGCTTGGATCAGGGACGGAGCGAGCAGTACTTC. This translates into CASSLDQGRSEQYF.

The chain combines TRBV7-9 with TRBJ2-2; 13 bases are a match to TRBD2. CDR1 and CDR2 from the germline V gene are SEHNR and FQNEAQ (reference sequence). CDR3 length: 16 residues. J was trimmed by 0 bases and V by 6 bases; bases with no gene match: 1. CDR3 sequence: CASRTSGRTNTGELFF. CDR3 coding DNA: TGTGCCAGCAGGACTAGCGGGAGGACGAACACCGGGGAGCTGTTTTTT.

V and J are TRBV28 and TRBJ2-3; 13 bases fit TRBD2. Germline V gene data show CDR1 as MDHEN and CDR2 as SYDVKM. The trim removed 5 bases at V and 7 bases at J, leaving 18 bases unmatched. CDR3 length: 19 amino acids. CDR3 nucleotides: TGTGCCAGCAGTGCCAGCCGACTACTAGCGGGAGGGCTTTATTATACGCAGTATTTT. Protein sequence: CASSASRLLAGGLYYTQYF.

This rearrangement joins TRBV21-1 to TRBJ2-7; the table gives TRBD1 as D, unverified against the DNA. TRBV21-1 is reported as a pseudogene. The CDR3 loop spans 17 amino acids. CDR3 bases: TGTGCCAGCAGCTTGCGCTACCCGGGACAGGGGAACTACGAGCAGTACTTC. Translated: CASSLRYPGQGNYEQYF.

This rearrangement joins TRBV3-1 to TRBJ2-7; D perhaps matches TRBD2 (6 bases). The CDR3 is made up of 13 amino acids. The V gene's germline CDR1 is LGHDT and CDR2 YNNKEL (reference sequence). V was clipped by 3 bases and J by 3 bases, with 9 bases between them. Here the CDR3 reads CASSHAGIYEQYF. CDR3 in DNA: TGTGCCAGCAGCCATGCGGGGATCTACGAGCAGTACTTC.

There are a few counts of this clonotype. The V gene is TRBV12-3 or TRBV12-4, the J gene TRBJ2-5; unclear D gene. CDR3 size: 14 residues. V lost 6 bases to trimming and J lost 2 bases, with 13 bases between them. This CDR3 reads CASSMIGDQETQYF. In nucleotides, the CDR3 is TGTGCCAGCAGCATGATTGGGGATCAAGAGACCCAGTACTTC.

In this sample, this clonotype turned up many times. The chain is built from TRBV29-1 and TRBJ2-7; 10 nucleotides align to TRBD2. The V gene end was trimmed by 0 bases and the J gene end by 3 bases; junction bases not matched to a gene: 5. Germline V gene sequence: CDR1 SQVTM, CDR2 ANQGSEA. The CDR3 has 15 amino acids. The CDR3 loop is CSVEDPEREGYEQYF. The CDR3 coding sequence is TGCAGCGTTGAAGATCCAGAGCGGGAGGGCTACGAGCAGTACTTC.

Only a few counts were recorded for this clonotype. J is TRBJ1-3 and V is TRBV29-1; D is undetermined. The V end was cut by 6 bases, the J end by 1 base, with 7 bases between. This CDR3 is built from 12 residues. Germline V gene lookup returns CDR1 SQVTM and CDR2 ANQGSEA. CDR3 sequence reads: CSVNPSGNTIYF. The CDR3, as DNA: TGCAGCGTCAACCCATCTGGAAACACCATATATTTT.

This chain connects TRBV4-3 to TRBJ1-2; tentatively, D is TRBD1 (5 bases). The germline V and J ends were trimmed by 3 bases and 3 bases, with 17 bases remaining between them. This CDR3 comprises 16 residues. CDR1 is LGHNA, CDR2 YSLEER, per germline. This CDR3 is CASSHRRGPTDYGYTF. CDR3 coding DNA: TGCGCCAGCAGCCATAGACGGGGCCCTACTGACTATGGCTACACCTTC.

In this sample, this clonotype turned up many times. The gene calls are TRBV12-3 or TRBV12-4 and TRBJ2-7, with D hard to call. V gave up 2 bases and J gave up 3 bases, with 2 bases separating them. The CDR3 consists of 11 residues. The CDR3 DNA sequence: TGTGCCAGCAGTTTAAACTACGAGCAGTACTTC. The encoded protein is CASSLNYEQYF.

This clonotype was recorded at least ten times. The CDR3 DNA follows: TGCGCCAGCTCAACGGGACTAGTAGTGTACAATGAGCAGTTCTTC. Protein: CASSTGLVVYNEQFF. This rearrangement joins TRBV5-1 to TRBJ2-1; 8 bases align to TRBD2. J was trimmed by 4 bases and V by 7 bases; bases with no gene match: 10. The CDR3 is made up of 15 amino acids. Germline-derived CDR1 and CDR2 are SGHRS and YFSETQ.

This clonotype was picked up many times. The gene calls are TRBV5-1 and TRBJ2-2; D call uncertain. V gave up 0 bases and J gave up 0 bases, with 9 bases separating them. The CDR3 is made up of 16 amino acids. Looked up from germline, CDR1 is SGHRS and CDR2 is YFSETQ. The CDR3 loop reads CASSLVAEANTGELFF. The CDR3 DNA sequence: TGCGCCAGCAGCTTGGTGGCGGAAGCGAACACCGGGGAGCTGTTTTTT.

V usage is TRBV4-2 and J usage is TRBJ1-4; the D gene is possibly TRBD1 (6 bases). V was cut by 6 bases and J by 4 bases, with 24 bases left in between. The CDR3 has 18 amino acids. The V gene's germline CDR1 is LGHNA and CDR2 YNFKEQ. CDR3 DNA: TGTGCCAGCAGACCAAGATCAAGTGTTCCAGGGGTTAATGAAAAACTGTTTTTT. This codes for CASRPRSSVPGVNEKLFF.